The 10 T cell receptor beta chains below were found in one sample sequenced in a study of blood T cells in healthy people across ages. Primers used in a second PCR of roughly 6 to 11 cycles were a sample-barcoded 5' primer and a J-beta primer mix. TCRdb independently ran MiXCR on the 5' RACE reads; one entry per CDR3 protein. The data hold about 680,000 distinct CDR3 sequences, with around 48% observed a single time. Material: blood. The receptor set was obtained from a woman in her sixties in good health.

The chain employs TRBV6-6 and TRBJ2-1, with 7 positions matching TRBD2. This CDR3 is 15 amino acids long. Unmatched junction bases numbered 8, after V lost 3 bases and J lost 6 bases. Germline loops: CDR1 MNHNY, CDR2 SVGAGI (reference sequence). CDR3 protein: CASSYESGTFNEQFF. The CDR3 DNA follows: TGTGCCAGCAGTTATGAGAGCGGGACCTTCAATGAGCAGTTCTTC.

This chain uses TRBV18 with TRBJ2-1; TRBD2 agrees at 8 bases. Germline CDR1 is KGHSH and CDR2 is LQKENI. With 3 bases clipped from V and 0 bases from J, the junction kept 7 bases outside the gene matches. The CDR3 runs to 17 residues. The CDR3 is CASSPTQAGASYNEQFF. The CDR3, as DNA: TGTGCCAGCTCACCGACGCAAGCGGGGGCCTCCTACAATGAGCAGTTCTTC.

This chain links TRBV29-1 with TRBJ2-3; TRBD2 matches 8 bases. This CDR3 has 15 residues. J gave up 0 bases and V 7 bases, and 9 bases lay outside the gene matches. Germline V gene lookup returns CDR1 SQVTM and CDR2 ANQGSEA. In DNA form, the CDR3 reads TGCAGCGCTGGACCCGCGGGAGGAAGCACAGATACGCAGTATTTT. Amino acids: CSAGPAGGSTDTQYF.

This clonotype was seen a handful of times. This chain links TRBV6-1 with TRBJ2-3, with a weak D call TRBD2 (5 bases). Germline V gene sequence: CDR1 MNHNS, CDR2 SASEGT. CDR3 length: 16 amino acids. Trimming took off 6 bases at V and 0 bases at J, with 16 bases between the two ends. DNA of the CDR3: TGTGCCAGCAGGAGAAGAGGGTTAACTAGCACAGATACGCAGTATTTT. Its protein product is CASRRRGLTSTDTQYF.

V gene TRBV28 combines with J gene TRBJ1-5; D gene unclear. V was trimmed by 7 bases and J by 1 base, leaving 8 bases between them. CDR3 length: 13 residues. CDR1 is MDHEN, CDR2 SYDVKM, per germline. The CDR3 protein is CASNYRSNQPQHF. For the CDR3, the DNA is TGTGCCAGCAATTATCGGAGCAATCAGCCCCAGCATTTT.

Concerning this clonotype itself: Since a much larger clone is just one base distant, this may be a read error. The J gene is TRBJ2-7, the V gene TRBV12-3 or TRBV12-4; no firm D call. The CDR3 loop spans 11 amino acids. The CDR3 nucleotides read TGTGCCATCAGTTTATACCACGAGCAGTACTTC. Encoded protein: CAISLYHEQYF.

This clonotype was recorded many times. The V call is TRBV28, the J call TRBJ2-7; 7 bases fit TRBD1. Germline CDR1 and CDR2: MDHEN and SYDVKM. This CDR3 is 13 amino acids long. Trimming cost V 6 bases and J 1 base; bases outside gene matches: 3. CDR3 sequence reads: CASRGDSSYEQYF. The CDR3 DNA reads TGTGCCAGCAGGGGGGACAGTTCCTACGAGCAGTACTTC.

The sample holds a few counts of this clonotype. The chain combines TRBV10-3 with TRBJ1-2; 8 bases agree with TRBD1. The CDR3 spans 14 residues. Losses at the gene ends were 7 bases for V and 4 bases for J; bases not matched to a gene: 8. The germline gives CDR1 ENHRY, CDR2 SYGVKD. CDR3 nucleotides: TGTGCCATCAACCGGGACAGGCCTATCTATGGCTACACCTTC. This gives the protein CAINRDRPIYGYTF.

This clonotype was detected a few times. The rearrangement links TRBV20-1 to TRBJ1-4; tentative D call: TRBD1 (6 bases). The CDR3 length is 13 residues. Germline-derived CDR1 and CDR2 are DFQATT and SNEGSKA (reference sequence). Trimming took off 5 bases at V and 7 bases at J, with 14 bases between the two ends. In DNA form, the CDR3 reads TGCAGTGCTGAGGTGACAGGTGGTGAAAAACTGTTTTTT. Residues: CSAEVTGGEKLFF.

The chain has TRBV7-2 and TRBJ2-7, with TRBD2 matching 8 bases. This CDR3 is built from 14 residues. The V segment lost 4 bases and the J segment 7 bases; nucleotides outside the gene matches: 9. Germline loops: CDR1 SGHTA, CDR2 FQGNSA. The CDR3 reads CASSSPGLVGEQYF. The CDR3, as DNA: TGTGCCAGCAGCTCCCCGGGACTAGTAGGTGAGCAGTACTTC.